This T cell receptor beta chain was captured by sequencing in a study of regulatory T cells in long-lasting Graves disease. General study points: Persistent disease was characterized by preferential usage of TRBV28, TRBJ1-2 and TRBJ2-5.

The germline CDR1 and CDR2 sequences are WNHNN and SYGVQD (reference sequence). V lost 5 bases, J lost 2 bases, and 18 bases lay in between. CDR3 length equals 17 residues. Time point noted: newly diagnosed GD, antithyroid drugs for less than 3 months. From PBMCs, RNA was extracted and then used to make the TCR library. About this clonotype: Its antigen is unknown.

CDR3-region Arm-PCR and iRepertoire HTBI primers produced the TCR beta libraries. MiXCR, applied by TCRdb to the multiplex PCR reads, yields one record per CDR3 protein. The repertoire holds more than 350,000 distinct CDR3 sequences, more than 12% seen once, with about a sixth in the top ten. The same specimen was also included in a second study, on T cells in Graves' hyperthyroidism and ophthalmopathy. That work states: Blood shared most expanded thyroid clonotypes above 0.001. Model output signaled ophthalmopathy a median 6.5 months ahead of onset.

The clonotype originates from a woman in her 30s with Graves disease. The specimen was peripheral blood mononuclear cells (PBMCs), collected at new diagnosis, from a patient treated with antithyroid drugs. The chain combines TRBV10-1 with TRBJ2-2; D perhaps matches TRBD2 (6 bases). The CDR3 DNA is TGCGCCAGCAGTCTTAATCCGGGACTCCTTAACACCGGGGAGCTGTTTTTT. It is translated as CASSLNPGLLNTGELFF.